These T cell receptor beta chains were read from a single sample in a study of control samples from healthy donors and cancer patients. Some clones are missing from TCRdb's copy, which holds only in-frame ones; the method was immunoSEQ multiplex PCR. The table lists about 120,000 clones, about 83% of them singletons. Source material: blood. These receptors originate from a man aged 30 to 39 in good health. The CDR3 runs from the conserved cysteine through the conserved F or W. The order of the fields is V gene, D gene, clone size, J gene, CDR3 protein, CDR3 DNA. D genes are given only for firm matches. The listing skips clone size in some rows; elsewhere it reads once, few, many or a size class.

TRBV6-4	-	-	TRBJ2-7	CASSALPGEGEQYF	TGTGCCAGCAGTGCCTTACCAGGGGAGGGCGAGCAGTACTTC
TRBV19	-	-	TRBJ1-2	CASSNIGTTNYGYTF	TGTGCCAGTAGTAACATCGGGACAACTAACTATGGCTACACCTTC
TRBV5-1	TRBD2	-	TRBJ2-3	CASKGLAGGLDTQYF	TGCGCCAGCAAGGGACTAGCGGGGGGCCTTGATACGCAGTATTTT
TRBV19	-	-	TRBJ2-5	CASSMGAARETQYF	TGTGCCAGTAGTATGGGGGCAGCCAGGGAGACCCAGTACTTC
TRBV11-2	TRBD2	-	TRBJ2-1	CASSLDGSGGANEQFF	TGTGCCAGCAGCTTAGATGGCAGCGGGGGGGCAAATGAGCAGTTCTTC
TRBV11-3	-	-	TRBJ2-1	CASSSQGPSYNEQFF	TGTGCCAGCAGCTCACAGGGCCCGTCGTACAATGAGCAGTTCTTC
TRBV7-3	-	-	TRBJ2-1	CASSLTRDNEQFF	TGTGCCAGCAGCTTAACGCGGGACAATGAGCAGTTCTTC
TRBV10-1	-	once	TRBJ1-5	CASSERGNQPQHF	TGCGCCAGCAGTGAAAGGGGCAATCAGCCCCAGCATTTT
TRBV25-1	-	-	TRBJ1-6	CASSAGLNNSPLHF	TGTGCCAGCAGTGCGGGCCTCAATAATTCACCCCTCCACTTT
TRBV4-1	TRBD2	-	TRBJ2-2	CASSLREAQPGELFF	TGCGCCAGCAGCCTCCGGGAGGCCCAGCCCGGGGAGCTGTTTTTT
TRBV5-1	-	-	TRBJ2-7	CASSLETGVGAREQYF	TGCGCCAGCAGCTTAGAAACCGGCGTCGGGGCGCGAGAGCAGTACTTC
TRBV24-1	TRBD1	-	TRBJ1-5	CATSDPTGGNQPQHF	TGTGCCACCAGTGATCCGACAGGGGGTAATCAGCCCCAGCATTTT
TRBV4-2	TRBD2	-	TRBJ2-1	CASSQKGAGGSYNEQFF	TGTGCCAGCAGCCAAAAAGGCGCGGGGGGTTCCTACAATGAGCAGTTCTTC
TRBV19	-	few	TRBJ1-2	CASSIRDHYGYTF	TGTGCCAGTAGTATCCGGGACCACTATGGCTACACCTTC
TRBV10-3	TRBD1	-	TRBJ1-1	CASVTGTGNMNTEAFF	TGTGCCAGCGTTACCGGGACAGGGAACATGAACACTGAAGCTTTCTTT
TRBV25-1	-	-	TRBJ1-2	CASSESGPSYGYTF	TGTGCCAGCAGTGAATCCGGACCTTCCTATGGCTACACCTTC
TRBV3-1/TRBV3-2	-	-	TRBJ2-5	CASSQPTTSRLETQYF	TGTGCCAGCAGCCAACCAACCACTAGCAGGCTAGAGACCCAGTACTTC
TRBV5-1	-	few	TRBJ1-6	CASKPSAGSYSPLHF	TGCGCCAGCAAGCCCTCGGCAGGGAGTTATTCACCCCTCCACTTT
TRBV2	-	few	TRBJ1-5	CASSLGDEQPQHF	TGTGCCAGCAGTCTAGGGGATGAGCAGCCCCAGCATTTT
TRBV12-5	TRBD1	-	TRBJ2-3	CASGNDRVLDTQYF	TGTGCTAGTGGCAATGACAGGGTATTAGATACGCAGTATTTT
TRBV29-1	TRBD1	few	TRBJ2-5	CSVEEAGGETQYF	TGCAGCGTTGAAGAGGCAGGGGGAGAGACCCAGTACTTC
TRBV13	TRBD1	-	TRBJ1-1	CASSLGETGVRGEGGIAEAFF	TGTGCCAGCAGCTTAGGCGAGACAGGGGTGAGAGGAGAAGGGGGGATTGCTGAAGCTTTCTTT
TRBV7-9	-	-	TRBJ2-7	CASSLDRAEQYF	TGTGCCAGCAGCTTAGACAGGGCCGAGCAGTACTTC
TRBV5-5	TRBD2	-	TRBJ2-3	CASRSAGQTSTDTQYF	TGTGCCAGCAGGTCAGCGGGGCAAACTAGCACAGATACGCAGTATTTT
TRBV18	-	-	TRBJ1-4	CASSPRGLLNEKLFF	TGTGCCAGCTCACCACGGGGGCTTCTTAATGAAAAACTGTTTTTT
TRBV24-1	TRBD2	-	TRBJ2-5	CATSATSGGSETQYF	TGTGCCACCAGTGCGACTAGCGGGGGGTCAGAGACCCAGTACTTC
TRBV5-1	-	-	TRBJ2-5	CASSLEGRRETQYF	TGCGCCAGCAGCTTGGAAGGGCGGCGAGAGACCCAGTACTTC